This TCR beta chain stems from a study of cytomegalovirus exposure and HLA in healthy donors. General study points: Among TCR sequences, most were rare, though some public TCRs appeared in many donors.

PCR employed 60 Vbeta and 13 Jbeta primers. TCRdb keeps only in-frame clones here, not all; method: immunoSEQ multiplex PCR. Its table lists 60,000 to 85,000 clones. Details on this clone: Its matching antigen is unknown.

There are 14 residues in the CDR3. From germline, CDR1 is MNHNS and CDR2 SASEGT. J was trimmed by 5 bases and V by 9 bases; bases with no gene match: 10. Sample: PBMCs. This TCR was sampled from a man between 50 and 59 years old in good health and CMV-seropositive. This chain uses TRBV6-1 with TRBJ2-5; 9 bases map to TRBD1. CDR3 region: CASIGQGFPETQYF. Written as DNA, the CDR3 is TGTGCCAGTATTGGACAGGGGTTCCCGGAGACCCAGTACTTC.